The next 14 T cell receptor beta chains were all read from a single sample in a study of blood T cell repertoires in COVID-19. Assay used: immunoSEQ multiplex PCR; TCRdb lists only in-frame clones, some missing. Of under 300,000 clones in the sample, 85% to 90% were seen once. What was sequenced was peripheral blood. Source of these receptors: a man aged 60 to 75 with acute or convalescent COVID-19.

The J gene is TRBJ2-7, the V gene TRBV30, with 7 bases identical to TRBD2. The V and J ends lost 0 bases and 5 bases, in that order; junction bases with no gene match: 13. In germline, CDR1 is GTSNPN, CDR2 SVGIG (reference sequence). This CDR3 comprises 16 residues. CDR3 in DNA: TGTGCCTGGAGTGTAAAAGTCGGCGGGAGAGGGCACGAGCAGTACTTC. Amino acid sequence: CAWSVKVGGRGHEQYF.

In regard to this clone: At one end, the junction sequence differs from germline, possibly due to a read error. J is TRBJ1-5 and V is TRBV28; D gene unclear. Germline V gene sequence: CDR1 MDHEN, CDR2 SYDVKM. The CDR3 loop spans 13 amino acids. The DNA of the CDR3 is TGTGCCAGCGGTTTAAGGGAGCATCAGCCCCAGCATTTT. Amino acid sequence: CASGLREHQPQHF.

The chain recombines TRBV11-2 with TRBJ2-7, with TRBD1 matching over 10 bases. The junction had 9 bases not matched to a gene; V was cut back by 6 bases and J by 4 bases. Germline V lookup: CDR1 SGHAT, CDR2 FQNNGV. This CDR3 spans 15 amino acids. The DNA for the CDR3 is TGTGCCAGCAGGGTGGCGGGACAGGGGAAGTACGAGCAGTACTTC. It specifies CASRVAGQGKYEQYF.

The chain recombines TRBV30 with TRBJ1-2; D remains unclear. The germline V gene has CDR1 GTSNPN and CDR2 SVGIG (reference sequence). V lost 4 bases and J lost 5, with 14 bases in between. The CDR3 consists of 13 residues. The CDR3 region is CAWNLEVRYGYTF. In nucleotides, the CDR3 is TGTGCCTGGAACTTAGAGGTTCGGTATGGCTACACCTTC.

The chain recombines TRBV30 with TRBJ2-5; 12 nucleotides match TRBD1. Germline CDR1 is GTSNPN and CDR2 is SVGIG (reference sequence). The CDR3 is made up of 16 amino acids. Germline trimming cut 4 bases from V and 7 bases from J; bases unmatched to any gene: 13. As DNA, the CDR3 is TGTGCCTGGACCACCCTGGGACAGGGGGCTTACGGGACCCAGTACTTC. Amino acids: CAWTTLGQGAYGTQYF.

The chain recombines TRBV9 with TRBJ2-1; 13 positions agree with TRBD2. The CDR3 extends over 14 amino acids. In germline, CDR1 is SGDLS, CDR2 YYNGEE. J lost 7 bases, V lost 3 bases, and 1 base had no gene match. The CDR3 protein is CASSGTSGRNEQFF. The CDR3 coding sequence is TGTGCCAGCAGCGGGACTAGCGGGAGAAATGAGCAGTTCTTC. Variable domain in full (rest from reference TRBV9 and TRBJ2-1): DSGVTQTPKHLITATGQRVTLRCSPRSGDLSVYWYQQSLDQGLQFLIQYYNGEERAKGNILERFSAQQFPDLHSELNLSSLELGDSALYFCASSGTSGRNEQFFGPGTRLTVL.

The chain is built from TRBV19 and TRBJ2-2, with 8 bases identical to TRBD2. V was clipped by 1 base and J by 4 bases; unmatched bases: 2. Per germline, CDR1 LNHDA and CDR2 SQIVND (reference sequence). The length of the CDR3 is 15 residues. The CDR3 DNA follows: TGTGCCAGTAGTATAGTGGCGGGAGGCACCGGGGAGCTGTTTTTT. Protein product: CASSIVAGGTGELFF.

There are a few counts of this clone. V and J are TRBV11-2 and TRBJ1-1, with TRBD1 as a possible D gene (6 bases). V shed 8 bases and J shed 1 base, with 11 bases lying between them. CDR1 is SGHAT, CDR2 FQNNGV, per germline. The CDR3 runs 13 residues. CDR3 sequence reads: CASGMDRNTEAFF. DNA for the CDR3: TGTGCCAGCGGGATGGACAGGAACACTGAAGCTTTCTTT.

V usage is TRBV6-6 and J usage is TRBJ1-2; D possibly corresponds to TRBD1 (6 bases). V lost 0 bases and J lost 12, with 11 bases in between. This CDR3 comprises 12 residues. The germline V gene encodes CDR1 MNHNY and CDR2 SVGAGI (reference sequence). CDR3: CASSYSAGENTF. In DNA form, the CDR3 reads TGTGCCAGCAGTTACTCGGCAGGGGAGAACACCTTC.

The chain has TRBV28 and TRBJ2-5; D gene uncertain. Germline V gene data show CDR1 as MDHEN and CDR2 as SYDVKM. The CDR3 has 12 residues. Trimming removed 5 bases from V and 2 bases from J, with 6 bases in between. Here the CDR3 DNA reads TGTGCCAGCAGTATAGAGCAAGAGACCCAGTACTTC. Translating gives CASSIEQETQYF. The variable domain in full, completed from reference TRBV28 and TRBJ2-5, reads DVKVTQSSRYLVKRTGEKVFLECVQDMDHENMFWYRQDPGLGLRLIYFSYDVKMKEKGDIPEGYSVSREKKERFSLILESASTNQTSMYLCASSIEQETQYFGPGTRLLVL.

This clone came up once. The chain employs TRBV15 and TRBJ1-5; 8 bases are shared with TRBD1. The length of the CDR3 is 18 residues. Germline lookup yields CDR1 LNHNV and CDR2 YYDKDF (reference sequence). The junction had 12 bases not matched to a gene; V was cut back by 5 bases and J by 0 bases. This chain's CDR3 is CATSGDRSRSNSNQPQHF. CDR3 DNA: TGTGCCACCAGCGGGGACAGGTCACGTTCAAATAGCAATCAGCCCCAGCATTTT.

The CDR3 bases are TGTGCCGGTGCGACAGGGGGCGCCTACAATGAGCAGTTCTTC. Residues: CAGATGGAYNEQFF. The rearrangement uses TRBV6-5 and TRBJ2-1; TRBD1 matches at 10 bases. The CDR3 runs 14 residues. The V gene end was trimmed by 11 bases and the J gene end by 2 bases; junction bases not matched to a gene: 6. Germline lookup yields CDR1 MNHEY and CDR2 SVGAGI.

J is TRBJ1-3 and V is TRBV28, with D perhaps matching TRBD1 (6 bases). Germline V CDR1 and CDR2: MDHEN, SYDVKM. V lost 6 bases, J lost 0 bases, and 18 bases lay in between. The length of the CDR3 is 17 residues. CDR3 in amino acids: CASRAKAGVRSGNTIYF. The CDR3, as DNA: TGTGCCAGCAGAGCGAAGGCAGGGGTGCGCTCTGGAAACACCATATATTTT.

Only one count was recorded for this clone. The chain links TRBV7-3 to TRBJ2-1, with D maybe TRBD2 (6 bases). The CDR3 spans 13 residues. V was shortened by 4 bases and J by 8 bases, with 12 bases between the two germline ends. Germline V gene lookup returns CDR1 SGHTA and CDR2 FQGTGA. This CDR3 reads CASSSTSGDEQFF. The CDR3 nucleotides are TGTGCCAGCAGCTCGACTAGTGGGGATGAGCAGTTCTTC.